Listed below are T cell receptor beta chains from one sample, sequenced in a study of Ad26.COV2.S vaccination and SARS-CoV-2 variants. The repertoire was sequenced with immunoSEQ multiplex PCR; TCRdb's copy has only in-frame clones and lacks some. The sample lists 300,000 to 350,000 clones, about 90% occurring once. The input for sequencing was peripheral blood, taken in a trial of Ad26.COV2.S vaccine versus placebo. The receptor source for this set is a person aged 18-60 years who received the Ad26.COV2.S COVID-19 vaccine or a placebo. Both conserved end residues are part of each CDR3. The D gene is left open where the match is weak. Some rows have no size entry. The others give once, few or many, or a class for an expanded clone.

>NA|TRBJ1-2|TRBV2|NA
TGTGCCAGCAGTGAGGGACCTTCTGTAGGCTACACCTTC
CASSEGPSVGYTF
>NA|TRBJ1-4|TRBV7-2|NA
TGTGCCAGCAGCTTGGGGGGTCGGACAGCAACAACTAATGAAAAACTGTTTTTT
CASSLGGRTATTNEKLFF
>NA|TRBJ2-1|TRBV9|NA
TGTGCCAGCAGCGCTCGCGCGGGGACCATCAATGAGCAGTTCTTC
CASSARAGTINEQFF
>NA|TRBJ1-4|TRBV7-2|NA
TGTGCCAGCAGCTTAGAGAGTATGACCCAATCGGGGGAAAAACTGTTTTTT
CASSLESMTQSGEKLFF
>TRBD2|TRBJ2-3|TRBV6-5|NA
TGTGCCAGCAGTATCCTAGCGGGAGGGACAGATACGCAGTATTTT
CASSILAGGTDTQYF
>NA|TRBJ1-1|TRBV4-1|NA
TGCGCCAGCAGCCAAGAAAATAATCGAGAAGCTTTCTTT
CASSQENNREAFF
>TRBD2|TRBJ2-3|TRBV7-2|NA
TGTGCCAGCAGCTCAAGGACTAGCGGGAGCGGGGATACGCAGTATTTT
CASSSRTSGSGDTQYF
>NA|TRBJ1-2|TRBV19|NA
TGTGCCAGTAGTCCCATATCCCGGGGCCCTTCCGGCTACACCTTC
CASSPISRGPSGYTF
>NA|TRBJ2-1|TRBV11-2|NA
TGTGCCAGCAGCCGACGGGACGGTTACAATGAGCAGTTCTTC
CASSRRDGYNEQFF
>TRBD1|TRBJ1-1|TRBV28|once
TGTGCCAGCAATCGGGACAGGGCCGCTGAAGCTTTCTTT
CASNRDRAAEAFF
>NA|TRBJ2-3|TRBV6-4|NA
TGTGCCAGCAGTAAAATCGACAGGGGAGGGTTACCTCTCACAGATACGCAGTATTTT
CASSKIDRGGLPLTDTQYF
>TRBD2|TRBJ2-3|TRBV13|NA
TGTGCCAGCAGCTCATACTGGGGACTAGCGGGGGGCCACTCTGGCACAGATACGCAGTATTTT
CASSSYWGLAGGHSGTDTQYF
>NA|TRBJ1-3|TRBV4-3|NA
TGCGCCAGCAGCTTTTCTAGGACAGCTGGAAACACCATATATTTT
CASSFSRTAGNTIYF
>TRBD1|TRBJ1-2|TRBV5-1|NA
TGCGCCAGCAGCTCGGACAGGCTGAGCTACACCTTC
CASSSDRLSYTF
>NA|TRBJ2-6|TRBV4-1|few
TGCGCCAGCAGCCAAGATTGGTCTGGGGCCAACGTCCTGACTTTC
CASSQDWSGANVLTF
>TRBD2|TRBJ2-3|TRBV4-3|NA
TGCGCCAGCAGCCTACTAGCGGGAGGTACAGATACGCAGTATTTT
CASSLLAGGTDTQYF
>NA|TRBJ1-1|TRBV5-1|NA
TGCGCCAGCAGCTTGGAAGGTTTAGACACTGAAGCTTTCTTT
CASSLEGLDTEAFF
>NA|TRBJ1-1|TRBV25-1|NA
TGTGCCAGCAGTGGAGGGGCGGTGAACACTGAAGCTTTCTTT
CASSGGAVNTEAFF
>NA|TRBJ1-1|TRBV27|NA
TGTGCCAGCAGTTTATCGGGGCGGATTGAAGGTTTTGGCACTGAAGCTTTCTTT
CASSLSGRIEGFGTEAFF
>NA|TRBJ1-4|TRBV3-1/TRBV3-2|few
TGTGCCAGCAGCTCCCTTGAGCTTGGGAGGGCGAAACTGTTTTTT
CASSSLELGRAKLFF
>NA|TRBJ2-7|TRBV7-9|NA
TGTGCCAGCAGCGTCCGGGGATCGAGCTCCTACGAGCAGTACTTC
CASSVRGSSSYEQYF
>TRBD1|TRBJ1-4|TRBV18|NA
TGTGCCAGCTCACCACCGACGGGACAGGGGAATGAAAAACTGTTTTTT
CASSPPTGQGNEKLFF
>NA|TRBJ1-2|TRBV6-5|NA
TGTGCCAGCAGTCGGGGGGGAGAGTTCTATGGCTACACCTTC
CASSRGGEFYGYTF
>TRBD1|TRBJ1-1|TRBV5-6|few
TGTGCCAGCAGCTTAGACAGGGTTGGATCTTTCTTT
CASSLDRVGSFF